This T cell receptor beta chain emerged from a study of T cell repertoires in cytomegalovirus infection. TCRdb recomputed calls from the reads with MiXCR, one row per CDR3 protein. This sample has about 830,000 distinct CDR3 sequences, with approximately 32% found just once. This CDR3 is built from 15 residues. Germline-derived CDR1 and CDR2 are SGHDT and YYEEEE. The V gene lost 3 bases and the J gene lost 3 bases, with 15 bases spanning the gap. Only a few counts were recorded for this clonotype. The antigen is not known. The receptor's source is a human donor in good health (CMV status not recorded). Some clones in this sample may be carry-over from other donors' samples. This material consisted of cultured CD8+ T cells from PBMCs, taken from culture after CMV antigen stimulation. The chain combines TRBV5-6 with TRBJ1-1; a weak D match, TRBD1 (5 bases). The CDR3 loop reads CASSWEGEGHTEAFF. CDR3 coding DNA: TGTGCCAGCAGCTGGGAAGGGGAGGGACACACTGAAGCTTTCTTT. Together with reference TRBV5-6 and TRBJ1-1, the CDR3 gives the full variable domain: DAGVTQSPTHLIKTRGQQVTLRCSPKSGHDTVSWYQQALGQGPQFIFQYYEEEERQRGNFPDRFSGHQFPNYSSELNVNALLLGDSALYLCASSWEGEGHTEAFFGQGTRLTVV.